Shown below are 31 T cell receptor beta chains from a single sample sequenced in a study of blood T cell repertoires in COVID-19. Here immunoSEQ multiplex PCR was the method, and the copy in TCRdb shows in-frame clones only, minus some. The data show about 32,000 clones, about 90% seen once. The specimen was peripheral blood. These TCRs come from a man between 50 and 59 years old with active or convalescent COVID-19.

The chain is built from TRBV29-1 and TRBJ2-5; the match to TRBD2 covers 14 bases. With V trimmed by 3 bases and J by 5 bases, 5 bases remained unmatched. The germline V gene has CDR1 SQVTM and CDR2 ANQGSEA. CDR3 length equals 15 residues. The CDR3: CSVEAGTSGSETQYF. The CDR3 DNA reads as TGCAGCGTTGAGGCCGGGACTAGCGGGAGTGAGACCCAGTACTTC.

The chain employs TRBV5-6 and TRBJ2-3; 11 nucleotides align to TRBD2. In germline, CDR1 is SGHDT, CDR2 YYEEEE. This CDR3 is built from 17 residues. The V gene end was trimmed by 4 bases and the J gene end by 6 bases; junction bases not matched to a gene: 13. CDR3: CASSRPGLAEPRDTQYF. The CDR3 bases are TGTGCCAGCAGCCGACCGGGACTAGCGGAGCCTAGGGATACGCAGTATTTT.

This clone was recorded once. V is TRBV29-1 and J is TRBJ2-3; the D gene is possibly TRBD1 (5 bases). The CDR3 loop spans 13 amino acids. Germline CDR1 is SQVTM and CDR2 is ANQGSEA. Between the trimmed V and J ends, which lost 7 bases and 0 bases, there was a span of 11 bases. CDR3 bases: TGCAGCGCTCGACAGAGTAGCACAGATACGCAGTATTTT. Protein product: CSARQSSTDTQYF.

This clone appeared a single time. The chain carries TRBV15 and TRBJ2-5; D is ambiguous. Trimming shortened V by 1 base and J by 1 base, and 4 bases separated the two germline ends. CDR1 is LNHNV and CDR2 is YYDKDF in the germline V gene (reference sequence). CDR3 size: 13 residues. Here the CDR3 DNA reads TGTGCCACCAGCAGAGTGGCCCAAGAGACCCAGTACTTC. Its protein product is CATSRVAQETQYF.

The V gene is TRBV10-3, the J gene TRBJ2-7, with 7 nucleotides matching TRBD1. CDR3 length: 16 amino acids. Germline CDR1 and CDR2: ENHRY and SYGVKD. V dropped 0 bases and J dropped 0; count of bases not matched to a gene: 5. The chain's CDR3 is CAISESGTESSYEQYF. The CDR3, as DNA: TGTGCCATCAGTGAGTCGGGGACAGAGAGCTCCTACGAGCAGTACTTC.

The rearrangement links TRBV12-2 to TRBJ2-1; the table's D gene call, TRBD2, was not cross checked with the DNA. TRBV12-2 is labeled a pseudogene. This CDR3 comprises 16 residues. CDR3: CASRLAWTSGSGEQFF. CDR3 DNA: TGTGCAAGTCGCTTAGCCTGGACTAGCGGGAGCGGTGAGCAGTTCTTC.

The chain combines TRBV30 with TRBJ2-3, with 7 bases identical to TRBD1. Trimming at V came to 3 bases and at J to 0 bases, leaving 6 bases not matched to a gene. CDR3 length: 15 residues. Looked up from germline, CDR1 is GTSNPN and CDR2 is SVGIG (reference sequence). The DNA of the CDR3 is TGTGCCTGGAGCCCGACAGGGATGAGCACAGATACGCAGTATTTT. Its translation is CAWSPTGMSTDTQYF.

The chain carries TRBV7-2 and TRBJ2-1; perhaps TRBD2 as D (6 bases). V was shortened by 1 base and J by 0 bases, with 10 bases between the two germline ends. CDR3 length: 16 amino acids. Germline values: CDR1 SGHTA, CDR2 FQGNSA. DNA of the CDR3: TGTGCCAGCAGCTTAGGCGGCGGGGACTCCTACAATGAGCAGTTCTTC. It codes for CASSLGGGDSYNEQFF.

This clone appeared a single time. The chain uses TRBV11-2 and TRBJ2-6, with TRBD2 identical over 7 bases. Germline V gene lookup returns CDR1 SGHAT and CDR2 FQNNGV. The CDR3 is 16 amino acids. V trimming: 1 base; J trimming: 2 bases; junction bases outside the gene matches: 2. The CDR3 here is CASSLGEGTGANVLTF. Here the CDR3 DNA reads TGTGCCAGCAGCTTAGGGGAGGGGACTGGGGCCAACGTCCTGACTTTC.

The genes are TRBV7-8 and TRBJ2-1; a weak D match, TRBD2 (6 bases). From germline, CDR1 is SGHVS and CDR2 FQNEAQ. This CDR3 spans 14 amino acids. Trimming left V 6 bases short and J 6 bases short, with 15 bases between. Written as DNA, the CDR3 is TGTGCCAGCAGTTCGGGAGTCTGGGCCAATGAGCAGTTCTTC. Its translation is CASSSGVWANEQFF.

This clone occurred once. The chain uses TRBV7-2 and TRBJ1-2; D unresolved. V was clipped by 1 base and J by 4 bases, with 7 bases between them. The CDR3 extends over 13 amino acids. Germline CDR1 is SGHTA and CDR2 is FQGNSA. CDR3 protein: CASSLGELYGYTF. CDR3 in DNA: TGTGCCAGCAGCTTAGGAGAGCTCTATGGCTACACCTTC.

The CDR3 region has the DNA TGTGCCAGCAGTTCGATCGACAGGGGGCTCAGTGGCTACACCTTC. It is translated as CASSSIDRGLSGYTF. This sequence joins TRBV28 and TRBJ1-2; 10 bases fit TRBD1. The CDR3 runs 15 residues. V lost 4 bases, J lost 7 bases, and 9 bases stayed unmatched. In germline, CDR1 is MDHEN, CDR2 SYDVKM.

V gene TRBV4-1 combines with J gene TRBJ2-1; 7 positions match TRBD2. CDR1 is MGHRA, CDR2 YSYEKL, per germline. V shed 5 bases and J 2 bases; nucleotides not matched to a gene: 9. CDR3 length: 16 residues. The CDR3 DNA reads TGCGCCAGCAGCTTCGTAGCGGGTTCCACCTACAATGAGCAGTTCTTC. As protein: CASSFVAGSTYNEQFF.

The gene calls are TRBV28 and TRBJ1-5; the match to TRBD1 covers 7 bases. V lost 5 bases to trimming and J lost 0 bases; unmatched junction nucleotides: 16. Germline V gene sequence: CDR1 MDHEN, CDR2 SYDVKM. This CDR3 is 19 amino acids long. The CDR3 nucleotides read TGTGCCAGCAGTCTCTTTTCTGGGACAGACATATATAGCAATCAGCCCCAGCATTTT. Residues: CASSLFSGTDIYSNQPQHF.

V is TRBV20-1 and J is TRBJ2-2; a weak D match, TRBD1 (6 bases). V was clipped by 6 bases and J by 7 bases, with 15 bases between them. The CDR3 runs to 13 residues. Germline V lookup: CDR1 DFQATT, CDR2 SNEGSKA (reference sequence). The CDR3 is CSASLQGNGELFF. The DNA of the CDR3 is TGCAGTGCCAGTCTACAGGGTAACGGGGAGCTGTTTTTT.

This sequence joins TRBV11-2 and TRBJ2-5, with D perhaps TRBD1 (5 bases). Trimming took 0 bases from V and 1 from J, leaving 15 bases between them. Germline-derived CDR1 and CDR2 are SGHAT and FQNNGV. The CDR3 has 17 residues. The CDR3 region is CASSLEGAGWAQETQYF. The CDR3 region has the DNA TGTGCCAGCAGCTTAGAAGGGGCAGGGTGGGCCCAAGAGACCCAGTACTTC.

The V call is TRBV9, the J call TRBJ1-1; 8 positions agree with TRBD1. The CDR3 consists of 16 residues. The junction had 10 bases not matched to a gene; V was cut back by 4 bases and J by 2 bases. Germline CDR1 reads SGDLS; CDR2 reads YYNGEE. The CDR3 region is CASSPTGQGYNTEAFF. The CDR3 nucleotides read TGTGCCAGCAGCCCGACCGGACAGGGATATAACACTGAAGCTTTCTTT.

The chain uses TRBV6-2 or TRBV6-3 and TRBJ2-7; the match to TRBD1 covers 8 bases. The CDR3 runs 15 residues. Germline V gene sequence: CDR1 MNHEY, CDR2 SVGEGT. Trimming at V came to 4 bases and at J to 5 bases, leaving 10 bases not matched to a gene. CDR3 sequence reads: CASSSLRQGWHEQYF. The DNA of the CDR3 is TGTGCCAGCAGTTCACTGCGACAGGGGTGGCACGAGCAGTACTTC.

This sequence joins TRBV28 and TRBJ2-7; D possibly corresponds to TRBD2 (5 bases). V dropped 7 bases and J dropped 0 bases, with 16 bases sitting between them. Per germline, CDR1 MDHEN and CDR2 SYDVKM. The CDR3 contains 15 residues. CDR3 sequence (DNA): TGTGCCAGCACAGGCGGGCCCCTTAGCTCCTACGAGCAGTACTTC. It translates to CASTGGPLSSYEQYF.

This sequence joins TRBV27 and TRBJ1-1; D gene unclear. The germline gives CDR1 MNHEY, CDR2 SMNVEV (reference sequence). The ends were cut back, 0 bases at V and 2 bases at J, with 7 bases in the middle. This CDR3 is built from 14 residues. For the CDR3, the DNA is TGTGCCAGCAGTTTATCACGGTTTAACACTGAAGCTTTCTTT. It is translated as CASSLSRFNTEAFF.

This chain links TRBV7-8 with TRBJ2-7, with TRBD1 identical over 7 bases. In germline, CDR1 is SGHVS, CDR2 FQNEAQ. V shed 1 base and J 0 bases; nucleotides not matched to a gene: 3. This CDR3 has 15 amino acids. The CDR3 is CASSLVTGFSYEQYF. In DNA, the CDR3 is TGTGCCAGCAGCTTAGTGACAGGGTTCTCCTACGAGCAGTACTTC.

This chain connects TRBV27 to TRBJ1-1, with 10 bases fitting TRBD1. The germline V gene has CDR1 MNHEY and CDR2 SMNVEV (reference sequence). V gave up 0 bases and J gave up 4 bases; unmatched junction bases: 11. The CDR3 loop spans 18 amino acids. DNA for the CDR3: TGTGCCAGCAGTTTATCGCCTTCGGGACAGGGGCGCAGCACTGAAGCTTTCTTT. Its translation: CASSLSPSGQGRSTEAFF.

The chain recombines TRBV28 with TRBJ2-5; 10 positions agree with TRBD2. V lost 3 bases and J lost 5; bases outside the gene matches: 9. Germline CDR1 is MDHEN and CDR2 is SYDVKM. The CDR3 is 16 amino acids. Here the CDR3 reads CASSFFASGSRETQYF. CDR3 nucleotides: TGTGCCAGCAGTTTTTTCGCTAGCGGGAGTCGGGAGACCCAGTACTTC.

The table lists this clone with a few counts. The chain recombines TRBV19 with TRBJ2-7; D is possibly TRBD2 (6 bases). V lost 0 bases, J lost 2 bases, and 8 bases lay in between. The CDR3 spans 14 residues. In germline, CDR1 is LNHDA, CDR2 SQIVND (reference sequence). The CDR3 nucleotides are TGTGCCAGTAGTATAGAACTAGCTGCCTACGAGCAGTACTTC. Protein: CASSIELAAYEQYF.

This clone was counted a single time. This chain's CDR3 is CSVVTGGNNYGYTF. The DNA for the CDR3 is TGCAGCGTTGTGACAGGGGGAAATAACTATGGCTACACCTTC. This chain links TRBV29-1 with TRBJ1-2; 9 bases map to TRBD1. Losses at the gene ends were 4 bases for V and 1 base for J; bases not matched to a gene: 4. Germline V lookup: CDR1 SQVTM, CDR2 ANQGSEA. The CDR3 runs 14 residues.

The chain combines TRBV6-2 or TRBV6-3 with TRBJ2-1; TRBD2 is a possible D gene (5 bases). Looked up from germline, CDR1 is MNHEY and CDR2 is SVGEGT. V was cut by 5 bases and J by 6 bases, with 8 bases left in between. CDR3 length: 12 residues. This CDR3 reads CASSATSNEQFF. For the CDR3, the DNA is TGTGCCAGCAGTGCCACTAGCAATGAGCAGTTCTTC.

The chain couples TRBV4-3 to TRBJ2-1; 11 nucleotides line up with TRBD1. There are 21 residues in the CDR3. The germline V gene has CDR1 LGHNA and CDR2 YSLEER. The trim removed 0 bases at V and 6 bases at J, leaving 19 bases unmatched. The CDR3 is CASSQDIWDRGNSASSNEQFF. The CDR3 DNA follows: TGCGCCAGCAGCCAAGATATCTGGGACAGGGGGAACAGCGCGAGCAGCAATGAGCAGTTCTTC.

The genes are TRBV20-1 and TRBJ2-7, with D perhaps TRBD2 (5 bases). CDR1 and CDR2 from the germline V gene are DFQATT and SNEGSKA (reference sequence). This CDR3 is 13 amino acids long. V lost 3 bases, J lost 1 base, and 10 bases lay in between. The CDR3 region is CSASNPGSYEQYF. CDR3 nucleotides: TGCAGTGCTAGTAACCCGGGATCCTACGAGCAGTACTTC.

The chain uses TRBV6-2 or TRBV6-3 and TRBJ1-2, with D perhaps matching TRBD1 (6 bases). V was shortened by 0 bases and J by 8 bases, with 19 bases between the two germline ends. Germline V CDR1 and CDR2: MNHEY, SVGEGT. This CDR3 spans 16 amino acids. In DNA form, the CDR3 reads TGTGCCAGCAGTTACTCGGCAGGGGTCGGGACCGGCGGCTACACCTTC. Encoded protein: CASSYSAGVGTGGYTF.

The chain recombines TRBV30 with TRBJ2-3; D is ambiguous. Germline assignment: CDR1 GTSNPN and CDR2 SVGIG (reference sequence). The CDR3 consists of 16 residues. V lost 1 base and J lost 1, with 15 bases in between. CDR3 residues: CAWSALGPFRTDTQYF. In nucleotides, the CDR3 is TGTGCCTGGAGTGCCCTGGGCCCGTTTCGCACAGATACGCAGTATTTT.

The chain employs TRBV14 and TRBJ1-5; D might be TRBD1 (5 bases). This CDR3 spans 18 amino acids. Trimming removed 4 bases at V and 0 bases at J, with 19 bases between. Germline V CDR1 and CDR2: SGHDN, FVKESK. CDR3 DNA sequence: TGTGCCAGCAGCCTCGACATTCCGACAGACCCTAGCAATCAGCCCCAGCATTTT. Its protein product is CASSLDIPTDPSNQPQHF. The full variable domain, in which reference TRBV14 and TRBJ1-5 provide the parts outside the CDR3, is EAGVTQFPSHSVIEKGQTVTLRCDPISGHDNLYWYRRVMGKEIKFLLHFVKESKQDESGMPNNRFLAERTGGTYSTLKVQPAELEDSGVYFCASSLDIPTDPSNQPQHFGDGTRLSIL.